This TCR beta chain emerged from a study of blood T cell repertoires in COVID-19. Study-wide background: Sites in the United States, Italy and Spain provided acute and convalescent COVID-19 samples. In each case, the material was cDNA or gDNA derived from T cells, B-cell-depleted T cells, or PBMCs.

The CDR3 is 15 residues long. V shed 3 bases and J shed 3 bases, with 13 bases lying between them. The germline V gene has CDR1 LNHDA and CDR2 SQIVND (reference sequence). Per the original methods: The authors estimated nucleated cell counts from reference gene primer amplification. Generated by immunoSEQ multiplex PCR, the TCRdb table keeps only in-frame clones and is missing some. Clonal size and the V and J genes are those of that table, whereas D and trimming came from the DNA. The sample consists of over 10,000 clones, approximately 90% of them appearing once. The sample taken for sequencing was peripheral blood. The V gene is TRBV19, the J gene TRBJ2-3; D may be TRBD1 (5 bases). The clonotype originates from a human donor in a cohort sampled during active COVID-19. The CDR3 DNA reads as TGTGCCAGTAGTATTAAGGGGCCCCGGACAGATACGCAGTATTTT. It codes for CASSIKGPRTDTQYF.